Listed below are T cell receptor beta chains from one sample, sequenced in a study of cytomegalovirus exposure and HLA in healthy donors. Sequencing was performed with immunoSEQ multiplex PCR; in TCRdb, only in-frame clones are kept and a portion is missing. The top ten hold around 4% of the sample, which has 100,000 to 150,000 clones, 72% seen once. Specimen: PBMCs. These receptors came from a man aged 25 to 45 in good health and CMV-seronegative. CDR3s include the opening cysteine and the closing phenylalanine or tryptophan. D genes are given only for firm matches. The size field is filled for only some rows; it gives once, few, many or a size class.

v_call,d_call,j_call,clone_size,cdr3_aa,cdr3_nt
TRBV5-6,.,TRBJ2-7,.,CASSAYWGVGTYEQYF,TGTGCCAGCAGCGCCTACTGGGGGGTAGGGACCTACGAGCAGTACTTC
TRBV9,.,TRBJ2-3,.,CASSVDIARSTDTQYF,TGTGCCAGCAGCGTAGATATAGCCCGCTCCACAGATACGCAGTATTTT
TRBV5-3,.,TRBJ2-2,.,CARSRTPMRGGPNTGELFF,TGTGCCAGAAGCCGAACCCCGATGAGAGGGGGACCGAACACCGGGGAGCTGTTTTTT
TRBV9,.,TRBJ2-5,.,CASSVRGSRVFQETQYF,TGTGCCAGCAGCGTAAGAGGATCGAGGGTTTTCCAAGAGACCCAGTACTTC
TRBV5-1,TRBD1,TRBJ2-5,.,CASSYRQGSLETQYF,TGCGCCAGCAGCTACCGACAGGGGAGCCTTGAGACCCAGTACTTC
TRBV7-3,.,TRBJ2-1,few,CASSPGRGNYNEQFF,TGTGCCAGCAGCCCCGGCCGAGGGAACTACAATGAGCAGTTCTTC
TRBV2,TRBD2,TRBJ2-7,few,CASRVTSGGYEQYF,TGTGCCAGCAGGGTAACTAGCGGGGGGTACGAGCAGTACTTC
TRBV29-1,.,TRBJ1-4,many,CSVEDTYEKLFF,TGCAGCGTTGAAGATACTTATGAAAAACTGTTTTTT
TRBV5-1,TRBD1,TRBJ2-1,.,CASSSGTGGNNEQFF,TGCGCCAGCAGCTCTGGGACAGGAGGAAACAATGAGCAGTTCTTC
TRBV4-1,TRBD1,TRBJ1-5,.,CASSQEPTGDGNQPQHF,TGCGCCAGCAGCCAAGAACCGACAGGGGATGGCAATCAGCCCCAGCATTTT
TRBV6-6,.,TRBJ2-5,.,CASSETGQETQYF,TGTGCCAGCAGTGAGACAGGACAAGAGACCCAGTACTTC
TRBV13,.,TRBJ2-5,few,CASSPWMAAGEQYF,TGTGCCAGCAGCCCCTGGATGGCCGCCGGAGAGCAGTACTTC
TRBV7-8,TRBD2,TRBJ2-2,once,CASSLMPSGSGELFF,TGTGCCAGCAGCTTGATGCCTAGCGGGTCCGGGGAGCTGTTTTTT
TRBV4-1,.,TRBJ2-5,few,CASSQDLPRTQYF,TGCGCCAGCAGCCAAGATCTCCCGAGGACCCAGTACTTC
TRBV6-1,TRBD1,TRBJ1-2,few,CASSTQGSLYTF,TGTGCCAGCAGTACACAGGGGTCCCTCTACACCTTC
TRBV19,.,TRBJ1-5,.,CASTAGTYQPQHF,TGTGCCAGCACTGCGGGGACCTATCAGCCCCAGCATTTT
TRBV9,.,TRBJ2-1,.,CASSVDSTSYNEQFF,TGTGCCAGCAGCGTCGACAGCACCTCCTACAATGAGCAGTTCTTC
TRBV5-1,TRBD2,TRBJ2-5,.,CASSLGASGQETQYF,TGCGCCAGCAGCTTGGGGGCTAGCGGACAAGAGACCCAGTACTTC
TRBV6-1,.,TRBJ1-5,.,CASSFTPDSNQPQHF,TGTGCCAGCAGTTTCACACCCGATAGCAATCAGCCCCAGCATTTT
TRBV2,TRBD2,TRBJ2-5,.,CASSEGVAGGQGTQYF,TGTGCCAGCAGTGAAGGGGTAGCGGGGGGGCAGGGGACCCAGTACTTC
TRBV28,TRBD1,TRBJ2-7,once,CASSPGQDYEQYF,TGTGCCAGCAGTCCCGGACAGGACTACGAGCAGTACTTC
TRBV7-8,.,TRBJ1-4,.,CASSLGPPTLNEKLFF,TGTGCCAGCAGCCTGGGGCCCCCTACCCTTAATGAAAAACTGTTTTTT
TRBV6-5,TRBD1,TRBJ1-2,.,CASRQGAYGYTF,TGTGCCAGCAGACAGGGGGCCTATGGCTACACCTTC
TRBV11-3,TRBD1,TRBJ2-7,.,CASSRGGQGAYEQYF,TGTGCCAGCAGCCGTGGGGGGCAGGGGGCTTACGAGCAGTACTTC
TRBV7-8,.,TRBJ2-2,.,CASSQQAGLNTGELFF,TGTGCCAGCAGCCAACAAGCAGGACTGAACACCGGGGAGCTGTTTTTT
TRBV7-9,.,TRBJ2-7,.,CASSPPGDYEQYF,TGTGCCAGCAGCCCACCCGGAGACTACGAGCAGTACTTC
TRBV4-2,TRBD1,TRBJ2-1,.,CASSQVGDRVGEQFF,TGTGCCAGCAGCCAAGTGGGGGACAGGGTAGGGGAGCAGTTCTTC
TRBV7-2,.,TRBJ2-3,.,CASSLLGGRFTDTQYF,TGTGCCAGCAGCTTGTTGGGGGGGCGTTTCACAGATACGCAGTATTTT
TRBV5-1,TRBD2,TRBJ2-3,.,CASSFSITGGETQYF,TGCGCCAGCAGCTTCAGTATCACGGGGGGGGAAACGCAGTATTTT
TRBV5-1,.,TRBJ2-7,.,CASASRGYEQYF,TGCGCCAGCGCTTCTAGGGGGTACGAGCAGTACTTC
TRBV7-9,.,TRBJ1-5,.,CASSHGGSQPQHF,TGTGCCAGCAGCCACGGAGGTTCTCAGCCCCAGCATTTT
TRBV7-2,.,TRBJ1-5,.,CASSIDRTYSNQPQHF,TGTGCCAGCAGCATCGACAGGACGTATAGCAATCAGCCCCAGCATTTT
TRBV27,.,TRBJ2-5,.,CASSWVGQGRQETQYF,TGTGCCAGCAGTTGGGTTGGTCAGGGGCGCCAAGAGACCCAGTACTTC
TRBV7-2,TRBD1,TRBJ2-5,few,CASSPTTGGTQYF,TGTGCCAGCAGTCCAACGACAGGGGGGACCCAGTACTTC
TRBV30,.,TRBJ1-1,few,CAWDLEDTEAFF,TGTGCCTGGGACCTCGAGGACACTGAAGCTTTCTTT
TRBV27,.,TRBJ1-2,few,CASSLGGQPYGYTF,TGTGCCAGCAGTTTAGGTGGCCAACCTTATGGCTACACCTTC
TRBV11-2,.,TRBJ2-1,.,CASSLARPAGPNNEQFF,TGTGCCAGCAGCTTAGCACGTCCGGCGGGACCCAACAATGAGCAGTTCTTC
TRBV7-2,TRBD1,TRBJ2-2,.,CASSEGQSNTGELFF,TGTGCCAGCAGCGAGGGACAGTCGAACACCGGGGAGCTGTTTTTT
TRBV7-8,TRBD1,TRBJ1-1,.,CASSLEVTGFTEAFF,TGTGCCAGCAGCTTAGAGGTGACAGGGTTCACTGAAGCTTTCTTT
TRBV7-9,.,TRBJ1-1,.,CASSLTGFPPDTEAFF,TGTGCCAGCAGCTTAACAGGGTTCCCCCCGGACACTGAAGCTTTCTTT
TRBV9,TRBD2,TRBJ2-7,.,CASSGTSGAYEQYF,TGTGCCAGCAGCGGGACTAGCGGGGCCTACGAGCAGTACTTC
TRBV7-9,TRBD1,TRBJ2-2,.,CASSLSRGPDTGELFF,TGTGCCAGCAGCTTATCGAGGGGGCCGGACACCGGGGAGCTGTTTTTT
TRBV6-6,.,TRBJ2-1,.,CASSWTLADNEQFF,TGTGCCAGCAGCTGGACCTTAGCGGACAATGAGCAGTTCTTC
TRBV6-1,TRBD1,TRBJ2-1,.,CATHRGRGHEQFF,TGTGCCACCCACCGGGGCAGGGGGCATGAGCAGTTCTTC
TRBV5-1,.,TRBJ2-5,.,CASRTAPQETQYF,TGCGCCAGCAGGACAGCGCCCCAAGAGACCCAGTACTTC
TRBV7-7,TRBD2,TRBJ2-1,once,CASSPSGGRFYNEQFF,TGTGCTAGCAGCCCAAGCGGGGGCCGCTTCTACAATGAGCAGTTCTTC
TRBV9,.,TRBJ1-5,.,CASSAQGHSNQPQHF,TGTGCCAGCAGCGCTCAAGGACATAGCAATCAGCCCCAGCATTTT
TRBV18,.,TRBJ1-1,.,CASSPPAGRDTEAFF,TGTGCCAGCTCACCACCGGCAGGGAGGGACACTGAAGCTTTCTTT
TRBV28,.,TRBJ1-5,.,CASISGNQPQHF,TGTGCCAGCATAAGCGGCAATCAGCCCCAGCATTTT
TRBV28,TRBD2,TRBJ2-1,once,CASSSGTRQYNEQFF,TGTGCCAGCAGCTCCGGGACTAGACAATACAATGAGCAGTTCTTC
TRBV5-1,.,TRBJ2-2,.,CASSLGGSGELFF,TGCGCCAGCAGCTTGGGGGGCTCCGGGGAGCTGTTTTTT
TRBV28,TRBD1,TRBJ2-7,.,CASSSPRTGAYEQYF,TGTGCCAGCAGTTCTCCTCGGACAGGGGCCTACGAGCAGTACTTC
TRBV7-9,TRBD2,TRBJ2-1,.,CASSPNSGLGPYNEQFF,TGTGCCAGCAGCCCGAACTCGGGACTAGGTCCCTACAATGAGCAGTTCTTC
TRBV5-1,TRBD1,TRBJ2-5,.,CASSGRQGYETQYF,TGCGCCAGCAGCGGGAGACAGGGATATGAGACCCAGTACTTC
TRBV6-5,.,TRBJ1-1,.,CASSEVVGAFF,TGTGCCAGCAGCGAGGTTGTAGGAGCTTTCTTT
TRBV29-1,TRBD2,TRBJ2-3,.,CSVEEATSGDTDTQYF,TGCAGCGTTGAAGAGGCAACTAGCGGGGACACAGATACGCAGTATTTT
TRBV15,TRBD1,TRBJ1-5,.,CATSRGGGLTGGRQPQHF,TGTGCCACCAGCAGGGGAGGCGGTCTTACAGGGGGCAGGCAGCCCCAGCATTTT
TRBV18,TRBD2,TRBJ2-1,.,CASSPASGGSYNEQFF,TGTGCCAGCTCACCCGCTAGCGGGGGTTCCTACAATGAGCAGTTCTTC
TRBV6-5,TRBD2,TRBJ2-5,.,CASSYSGLAETQYF,TGTGCCAGCAGTTACTCCGGACTAGCGGAGACCCAGTACTTC
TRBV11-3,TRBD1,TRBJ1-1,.,CASSLGPGTGASEAFF,TGTGCCAGCAGCTTAGGTCCCGGGACAGGGGCCTCTGAAGCTTTCTTT